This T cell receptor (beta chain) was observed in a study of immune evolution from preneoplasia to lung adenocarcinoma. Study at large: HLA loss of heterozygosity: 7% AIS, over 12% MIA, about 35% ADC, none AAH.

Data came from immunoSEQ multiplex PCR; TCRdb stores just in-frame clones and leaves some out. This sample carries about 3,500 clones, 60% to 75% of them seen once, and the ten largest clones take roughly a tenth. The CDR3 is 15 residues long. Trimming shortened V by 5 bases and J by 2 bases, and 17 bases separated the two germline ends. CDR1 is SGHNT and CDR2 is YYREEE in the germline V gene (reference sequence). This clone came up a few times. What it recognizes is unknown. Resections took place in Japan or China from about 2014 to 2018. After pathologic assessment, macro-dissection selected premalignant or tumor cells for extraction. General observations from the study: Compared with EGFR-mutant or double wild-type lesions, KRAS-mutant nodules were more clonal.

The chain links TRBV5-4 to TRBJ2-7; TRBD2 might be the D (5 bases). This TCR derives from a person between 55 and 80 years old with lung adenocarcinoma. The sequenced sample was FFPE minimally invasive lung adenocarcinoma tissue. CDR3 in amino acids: CASSLYADSTYEQYF. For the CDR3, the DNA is TGTGCCAGCAGTCTATACGCGGACTCGACCTACGAGCAGTACTTC.